A selection of T cell receptor beta chains follows, all from one sample in a study of OX40 agonist ivuxolimab in advanced cancers. Only in-frame clones appear in the TCRdb table, and some are missing; sequencing was by immunoSEQ multiplex PCR. The sample contains approximately 21,000 clones, roughly 80% of which appear only once. The sequencing here drew on CD4+ or CD8+ T cells sorted from blood, taken in a trial of the OX40 agonist ivuxolimab. These receptors all stem from an adult with an advanced solid tumor such as melanoma, head and neck, liver or kidney cancer. CDR3s include the opening cysteine and the closing phenylalanine or tryptophan. A D gene is named only where the DNA matches it firmly. Only some rows state a clone size, as once, few, many or a class for expanded clones.

J: TRBJ2-1
size: .
D: .
V: TRBV7-2
DNA: TGTGCCAGCAGCTTAGACTCCTACAATGAGCAGTTCTTC
CDR3: CASSLDSYNEQFF

J: TRBJ2-2
size: .
D: .
V: TRBV9
DNA: TGTGCCAGCAGCGTGAGGGGGGGCCGGGACACCGGGGAGCTGTTTTTT
CDR3: CASSVRGGRDTGELFF

J: TRBJ2-7
size: once
D: TRBD2
V: TRBV29-1
DNA: TGCAGCGTACGGGGGGCCTACGAGCAGTACTTC
CDR3: CSVRGAYEQYF

J: TRBJ2-1
size: .
D: .
V: TRBV19
DNA: TGTGCCAGTAGTAGGGGGACTCGACACAATGAGCAGTTCTTC
CDR3: CASSRGTRHNEQFF

J: TRBJ2-5
size: .
D: .
V: TRBV4-3
DNA: TGCGCCAGCAGCCAAGATTCTTCGGGGAGAGAGACCCAGTACTTC
CDR3: CASSQDSSGRETQYF

J: TRBJ1-2
size: .
D: TRBD1
V: TRBV5-4
DNA: TGTGCCAGCAGCTTGGGGGGACAGACCTCCTATGGCTACACCTTC
CDR3: CASSLGGQTSYGYTF

J: TRBJ2-3
size: few
D: .
V: TRBV11-3
DNA: TGTGCCAGCAGCTTGAGGAGGGGCCCGGATACGCAGTATTTT
CDR3: CASSLRRGPDTQYF

J: TRBJ2-1
size: .
D: .
V: TRBV6-6
DNA: TGTGCCAGCAGTTACTCGAAGGGCGAGCAGTTCTTC
CDR3: CASSYSKGEQFF

J: TRBJ1-1
size: .
D: .
V: TRBV6-4
DNA: TGTGCCAGTAGAGGAACTGGGACTGAAGCTTTCTTT
CDR3: CASRGTGTEAFF

J: TRBJ2-6
size: .
D: .
V: TRBV6-1
DNA: TGTGCCAGCAGTGAACGAGGTAGCTCTGGGGCCAACGTCCTGACTTTC
CDR3: CASSERGSSGANVLTF

J: TRBJ1-5
size: .
D: TRBD1
V: TRBV5-1
DNA: TGCGCCAGCAGCTTAACAGGGGGCAATCAGCCCCAGCATTTT
CDR3: CASSLTGGNQPQHF

J: TRBJ1-3
size: .
D: .
V: TRBV18
DNA: TGTGCCAGCTCATCGATCGCCAGCTCTGGAAACACCATATATTTT
CDR3: CASSSIASSGNTIYF

J: TRBJ2-3
size: .
D: .
V: TRBV27
DNA: TGTGCCAGCAGGACAGCGAGACGTCCGGGAGATACGCAGTATTTT
CDR3: CASRTARRPGDTQYF

J: TRBJ1-5
size: few
D: TRBD1
V: TRBV7-9
DNA: TGTGCCAGCAGCTTACAGGGGGGCAATCAGCCCCAGCATTTT
CDR3: CASSLQGGNQPQHF

J: TRBJ2-6
size: .
D: TRBD1
V: TRBV5-4
DNA: TGTGCCAGCAGCTTTGGACAGGGAATCGACAACGTCCTGACTTTC
CDR3: CASSFGQGIDNVLTF

J: TRBJ2-7
size: .
D: .
V: TRBV9
DNA: TGTGCCAGCAGCGTGGGCCGGGGGGCCAACTACGAGCAGTACTTC
CDR3: CASSVGRGANYEQYF

J: TRBJ2-2
size: .
D: .
V: TRBV28
DNA: TGTGCCAGCAGGATTTTGGGGGAGCTGTTTTTT
CDR3: CASRILGELFF

J: TRBJ2-5
size: .
D: TRBD2
V: TRBV5-1
DNA: TGCGCCAGCAGCTCCGGACTAGCGGGAGGGGGGGAGACCCAGTACTTC
CDR3: CASSSGLAGGGETQYF

J: TRBJ1-2
size: .
D: .
V: TRBV4-3
DNA: TGCGCCAGCAGCCGGGGGGTGTATGGCTACACCTTC
CDR3: CASSRGVYGYTF

J: TRBJ1-5
size: .
D: .
V: TRBV30
DNA: TGTGCCTGGAGTGTACAAGGTCAGCCCCAGCATTTT
CDR3: CAWSVQGQPQHF

J: TRBJ1-1
size: .
D: .
V: TRBV19
DNA: TGTGCCAGTAGTATCCAGGTCCTTGGAGAAGCTTTCTTT
CDR3: CASSIQVLGEAFF

J: TRBJ2-3
size: .
D: .
V: TRBV6-5
DNA: TGTGCCAGCAGTTACAGCGGAGGAGGGAGGGGGATGCAGTATTTT
CDR3: CASSYSGGGRGMQYF

J: TRBJ2-2
size: .
D: .
V: TRBV11-2
DNA: TGTGCCAGCAGCTTAGAGTCGGCAGGAGGCGGGGAGCTGTTTTTT
CDR3: CASSLESAGGGELFF

J: TRBJ2-7
size: once
D: TRBD1
V: TRBV7-6
DNA: TGTGCCAGCAGCTTAGGTCGGGACAGGGGCTCCTACGAGCAGTACTTC
CDR3: CASSLGRDRGSYEQYF

J: TRBJ2-2
size: .
D: .
V: TRBV7-9
DNA: TGTGCCAGCAGCTTAGCGGCAGTAGCGAACACCGGGGAGCTGTTTTTT
CDR3: CASSLAAVANTGELFF

J: TRBJ1-3
size: few
D: .
V: TRBV21-1
DNA: TGTGCCAGCAGCAAAAGGGACAGGGGAATCGACACCATATATTTT
CDR3: CASSKRDRGIDTIYF

J: TRBJ2-3
size: .
D: .
V: TRBV6-4
DNA: TGTGCCAGCAGTGACCGGGGGAGTCCCGCGGATACGCAGTATTTT
CDR3: CASSDRGSPADTQYF

J: TRBJ1-6
size: few
D: .
V: TRBV11-2
DNA: TGTGCCAGCAGCTTTGGGGCAGGTTATTCACCCCTCCACTTT
CDR3: CASSFGAGYSPLHF

J: TRBJ1-5
size: .
D: .
V: TRBV7-9
DNA: TGTGCCAGCAGCTTAGCGGTAGGTCAGCCCCAGCATTTT
CDR3: CASSLAVGQPQHF

J: TRBJ2-5
size: .
D: .
V: TRBV14
DNA: TGTGCCAGCAGCTCCCCACTCGGCAGGATGCAAGAGACCCAGTACTTC
CDR3: CASSSPLGRMQETQYF

J: TRBJ1-5
size: few
D: .
V: TRBV30
DNA: TGTGCCTGGAGTGTAGACTCTAATCAGCCCCAGCATTTT
CDR3: CAWSVDSNQPQHF

J: TRBJ1-5
size: .
D: .
V: TRBV28
DNA: TGTGCCAGCAGTTCACAGGCGAGATCCAATCAGCCCCAGCATTTT
CDR3: CASSSQARSNQPQHF

J: TRBJ2-2
size: .
D: .
V: TRBV14
DNA: TGTGCCAGCAGCCAACCCGGGAGGACAGCGAACACCGGGGAGCTGTTTTTT
CDR3: CASSQPGRTANTGELFF